One sample yielded the 13 T cell receptor beta chains listed below, sequenced in a study of shared clonotypes between healthy human individuals. Sequenced by immunoSEQ multiplex PCR; TCRdb stores in-frame clones only, minus some. The data contain 600,000 to 800,000 clones, around 70% of them singletons. The specimen sequenced was memory CD4+ T cells sorted from blood. The sample's subset: CD45RA-negative fraction. The receptors stem from a young woman in good health.

The DNA for the CDR3 is TGTGCCAGCAGCTTCTATCTAGAAACAGATACGCAGTATTTT. Amino acids: CASSFYLETDTQYF. V is TRBV7-2 and J is TRBJ2-3; D is unresolved. This CDR3 has 14 amino acids. V lost 3 bases, J lost 3 bases, and 10 bases lay in between. In germline, CDR1 is SGHTA, CDR2 FQGNSA.

On this clone: The identical CDR3 is also encoded by other nucleotide sequences in the sample. The chain couples TRBV7-2 to TRBJ1-2; D uncertain. V lost 1 base to trimming and J lost 7 bases, with 7 bases between them. The CDR3 is 12 residues long. Looked up from germline, CDR1 is SGHTA and CDR2 is FQGNSA. CDR3 loop: CASSLVGFGYTF. CDR3 coding DNA: TGTGCCAGCAGCTTAGTAGGGTTTGGCTACACCTTC.

The gene calls are TRBV6-1 and TRBJ1-1, with 9 positions matching TRBD1. Germline lookup yields CDR1 MNHNS and CDR2 SASEGT. The ends lost 1 base at V and 9 bases at J; junction bases unmatched: 6. CDR3 size: 14 residues. CDR3 sequence: CASSEVWDREKAFF. DNA for the CDR3: TGTGCCAGCAGTGAAGTTTGGGACAGGGAAAAAGCTTTCTTT.

This rearrangement joins TRBV12-5 to TRBJ2-1; D may correspond to TRBD1 or TRBD2 (5 bases each). Germline V lookup: CDR1 LGHNT, CDR2 FRNRAP. This CDR3 spans 17 amino acids. V lost 1 base, J lost 2 bases, and 15 bases lay in between. Written as DNA, the CDR3 is TGTGCTAGTGGTTTGGGGGAGCAGGGTAGCCCCTACAATGAGCAGTTCTTC. This translates into CASGLGEQGSPYNEQFF.

The chain recombines TRBV7-9 with TRBJ2-1; 8 nucleotides line up with TRBD2. This CDR3 region has 13 residues. J gave up 8 bases and V 8 bases, and 8 bases lay outside the gene matches. Germline-derived CDR1 and CDR2 are SEHNR and FQNEAQ (reference sequence). The CDR3 sequence: CASGLSGSDEQFF. In nucleotides, the CDR3 is TGTGCCAGCGGTCTAAGCGGGAGCGATGAGCAGTTCTTC.

This chain connects TRBV19 to TRBJ2-5; possible D gene TRBD1, 5 bases. The DNA end is a closer match to TRBJ2-7, so the J assignment may be wrong. This CDR3 is built from 13 residues. Looked up from germline, CDR1 is LNHDA and CDR2 is SQIVND (reference sequence). DNA of the CDR3: TGTGCCAGTAGCCCATCGGTAGGGGTCGAGCAGTACTTC. Its protein product is CASSPSVGVEQYF.

The chain links TRBV28 to TRBJ1-1; D is undetermined. Germline CDR1 MDHEN, CDR2 SYDVKM. The CDR3 has 15 residues. Between the trimmed V and J ends, which lost 4 bases and 5 bases, there was a span of 17 bases. The CDR3 DNA is TGTGCCAGCAGTTCGGAGAAACAAGGCAGGACTGAAGCTTTCTTT. It is translated as CASSSEKQGRTEAFF.

This clone was picked up one time. This rearrangement joins TRBV29-1 to TRBJ1-2, with 9 bases that match TRBD1. The V segment lost 7 bases and the J segment 3 bases; nucleotides outside the gene matches: 6. Germline CDR1 is SQVTM and CDR2 is ANQGSEA. The CDR3 spans 13 residues. CDR3 protein: CSATTGGDYGYTF. The CDR3 DNA follows: TGCAGCGCCACGACAGGGGGTGACTATGGCTACACCTTC.

Note on this clone: Other DNA sequences within the sample encode an identical CDR3. The chain recombines TRBV7-7 with TRBJ2-2; D possibly corresponds to TRBD1 (6 bases). Trimming shortened V by 1 base and J by 4 bases, and 16 bases separated the two germline ends. This CDR3 contains 17 residues. From germline, CDR1 is SSHAT and CDR2 FNYEAQ (reference sequence). In DNA form, the CDR3 reads TGTGCCAGCAGCTTAGAGAGCACAGGGTTGGGCACCGGGGAGCTGTTTTTT. This encodes CASSLESTGLGTGELFF.

For this clone: At the DNA level, this CDR3 is encoded by other sequences in the same sample as well. The chain carries TRBV19 and TRBJ1-5; possible D gene TRBD1, 6 bases. V lost 5 bases and J lost 4, with 9 bases in between. The length of the CDR3 is 13 residues. Germline V gene sequence: CDR1 LNHDA, CDR2 SQIVND (reference sequence). CDR3 nucleotides: TGTGCCAGTAGTCAGGGGAGGAATCAGCCCCAGCATTTT. Protein: CASSQGRNQPQHF.

V and J are TRBV18 and TRBJ1-1, with unresolved D. Germline assignment: CDR1 KGHSH and CDR2 LQKENI. Trimming stripped 5 bases from V and 8 bases from J, with 18 bases between. The CDR3 runs 14 residues. Written as DNA, the CDR3 is TGTGCCAGCTCAAGGAGGGCACAGAAAGCAGAAGCTTTCTTT. Amino acids: CASSRRAQKAEAFF.

This chain joins TRBV27 and TRBJ2-7; 9 positions agree with TRBD2. This CDR3 contains 15 residues. Losses at the gene ends were 3 bases for V and 1 base for J; bases not matched to a gene: 4. Germline V CDR1 and CDR2: MNHEY, SMNVEV (reference sequence). CDR3 sequence: CASSFSGGGSYEQYF. CDR3 nucleotide sequence: TGTGCCAGCAGTTTTAGCGGGGGAGGATCCTACGAGCAGTACTTC.

This clone was counted only a few times. The chain uses TRBV11-2 and TRBJ2-3; tentative D call: TRBD1 (5 bases). Trimming removed 3 bases at V and 4 bases at J, with 11 bases between. Germline CDR1 SGHAT, CDR2 FQNNGV. The CDR3 has 14 amino acids. The CDR3 region is CASSLQGWADTQYF. The DNA of the CDR3 is TGTGCCAGCAGCTTGCAGGGCTGGGCAGATACGCAGTATTTT.